A selection of T cell receptor beta chains follows, all from one sample in a study of blood T cell repertoires in COVID-19. Measured with immunoSEQ multiplex PCR; TCRdb has only the in-frame clones, and not every one. This sample has under 350,000 clones, with 90% found just once. The source material was peripheral blood. The receptors shown here come from a woman in her twenties or thirties with COVID-19, enrolled during active disease. Each CDR3 is given without its conserved first and last residue.

>TRBV5-6|TRBJ1-2
ASSPPGGQPYGYT
>TRBV30|TRBJ1-5
AWSGLTTDQPQH
>TRBV30|TRBJ1-1
AWSLLPQGTTNTEAF
>TRBV5-4|TRBJ2-7
ASRGGESYEQY
>TRBV4-1|TRBJ2-1
ASSPFLAAQAYNEQF
>TRBV18|TRBJ1-1
ASTSTVVEAF
>TRBV28|TRBJ1-1
ASSLPAMNTEAF
>TRBV3-1/TRBV3-2|TRBJ2-1
ASERTFDNEQF
>TRBV18|TRBJ1-1
ASSRGDRSEAF
>TRBV5-6|TRBJ1-2
ASSPVGLYGYT
>TRBV28|TRBJ1-5
ASSLRTGGAQPQH
>TRBV2|TRBJ2-1
ASFRGTSGLSSYNEQF
>TRBV15|TRBJ1-5
ATSPTGGSNQPQH
>TRBV9|TRBJ2-7
ASGDRDNSYEQY
>TRBV20-1|TRBJ2-4
SVEARGQY
>TRBV7-3|TRBJ2-2
ASSLQAGATGELF
>TRBV7-9|TRBJ2-3
ASSPGRGTGTTDTQY
>TRBV5-1|TRBJ1-1
ASSWGDRTNTEAF
>TRBV2|TRBJ2-1
ASRGGLAGDDEQF
>TRBV28|TRBJ2-3
ASRIQGWNTDTQY
>TRBV6-9|TRBJ1-1
ASSYQTRITQDTEAF
>TRBV5-1|TRBJ2-3
ASSRVRQPSTDTQY
>TRBV10-2|TRBJ1-4
ASSAQGTNEKLF
>TRBV9|TRBJ2-7
ASSVGFERGVHEQY
>TRBV18|TRBJ1-2
ASSPRKGQGYGYT
>TRBV7-9|TRBJ1-1
ASSPRGGLPGSTNTEAF
>TRBV9|TRBJ2-1
ASSLKGGSYNEQF
>TRBV6-5|TRBJ2-2
ASSRDRTSTGELF
>TRBV7-8|TRBJ1-5
ASSHGGLYSNQPQH
>TRBV30|TRBJ1-6
AWSRVGHQNSPLH
>TRBV28|TRBJ1-1
ASSFKSRLETLPLTEAF
>TRBV2|TRBJ2-5
ASRQQETQY
>TRBV6-5|TRBJ1-5
ASRRGPVNQPQH
>TRBV7-3|TRBJ2-1
ASSPTPVLAGRRNEQF
>TRBV18|TRBJ1-5
ASSRDSGKQPQH
>TRBV11-2|TRBJ2-1
ASRPPRHSGNEQF
>TRBV7-2|TRBJ2-7
ASSFSAGDEQY
>TRBV2|TRBJ1-4
ASTGQAPNEKLF
>TRBV7-9|TRBJ2-3
ASSLGQTEADTQY
>TRBV20-1|TRBJ2-7
SASPSYEQY
>TRBV18|TRBJ1-1
ASSPRGQRMNTEAF
>TRBV7-2|TRBJ1-3
ASSRRQSGNTIY
>TRBV2|TRBJ2-1
ASREGLAGGEQF
>TRBV19|TRBJ2-1
ASQRGAGTGSEQF
>TRBV6-6|TRBJ2-1
ASSYSASGGEQF
>TRBV18|TRBJ2-7
ASSPGGSGNEQY
>TRBV7-2|TRBJ1-5
ASSQSSGMGGNQPQH
>TRBV28|TRBJ2-3
ASSSPGTRMADTQY
>TRBV28|TRBJ2-7
ASSWGSRGYEQY
>TRBV5-1|TRBJ2-3
ASSSALIGVGTDTQY
>TRBV24-1|TRBJ2-1
ATSDQGVREQF
>TRBV4-1|TRBJ2-7
ASSQSRPGQPYEQY
>TRBV19|TRBJ2-5
ASSPRDFTQETQY
>TRBV29-1|TRBJ2-2
SVDTGVTGELF